Reported below is one T cell receptor beta chain. Its specificity is not known. Vbeta (60) and Jbeta (13) primers were used in the PCR. The repertoire was sequenced with immunoSEQ multiplex PCR; TCRdb's copy has only in-frame clones and lacks some. The sample lists about 130,000 clones; about 72% were seen once. This entry comes from a study of cytomegalovirus exposure and HLA in healthy donors. Looking at the study overall: Most genotyped donors, approximately 81% of 398, had Caucasian-associated genetic ancestry. Study conclusions and caveats: Rarity held for most TCR sequences, but there were some public TCRs that occurred in many donors. Some highly shared sequence variants likely arose as a pipeline artifact.

The junction had 8 bases not matched to a gene; V was cut back by 2 bases and J by 4 bases. Per the germline V gene, CDR1 is MDHEN and CDR2 is SYDVKM. The CDR3 is 15 amino acids. The receptor comes from a female donor in good health and CMV-seronegative. The chain recombines TRBV28 with TRBJ2-7, with TRBD1 matching 7 bases. The sequenced material came from PBMCs. CDR3 nucleotides: TGTGCCAGCAGTTTAGGAGGCAGGGGGAAGTACGAGCAGTACTTC. Translation: CASSLGGRGKYEQYF.